The sequence of this T cell receptor beta chain was determined in a study of early T cells in non-severe SARS-CoV-2 infection. As for the study in general: Chains were not paired, and sequencing was done on bulk RNA from unsorted whole blood.

CDR3 length equals 14 residues. Germline V gives CDR1 SGDLS, CDR2 YYNGEE. V gave up 2 bases and J gave up 0 bases, with 5 bases separating them. Attachment of unique molecular identifiers to individual cDNA molecules was performed. TCRdb redid the calling of the 5' RACE reads with MiXCR, one entry per CDR3 protein. The table records approximately 28,000 distinct CDR3 sequences, 5% to 6.5% of them present only once. This clonotype was counted many times. This clonotype was obtained from an adult who was a healthcare worker with PCR-confirmed SARS-CoV-2 infection or an uninfected control (not recorded which). The starting material was whole blood, obtained at baseline. V is TRBV9 and J is TRBJ2-2; unclear D gene. The chain's CDR3 is CASSVSTNTGELFF. CDR3 bases: TGTGCCAGCAGCGTCAGTACGAACACCGGGGAGCTGTTTTTT.